The 11 T cell receptor beta chains below all came from one sample that was sequenced in a study of blood T cells in healthy people across ages. Next came a second PCR, run for about 6 to 11 cycles, which used a sample-barcoded 5' primer along with a J-beta primer mix. MiXCR was run by TCRdb on the 5' RACE reads, yielding one entry per CDR3 protein. The sample consists of 1.5 million to 2 million distinct CDR3 sequences, 25% to 30% of them appearing once. The specimen was blood. These receptors came from a woman in her 30s in good health.

The rearrangement joins TRBV20-1 to TRBJ2-5; no reliable D call. The V end was cut by 3 bases, the J end by 2 bases, with 10 bases between. CDR1 DFQATT and CDR2 SNEGSKA come from the germline V gene (reference sequence). This CDR3 comprises 13 residues. The CDR3 bases are TGCAGTGCTAGGATAGGGCCGCAAGAGACCCAGTACTTC. This gives the protein CSARIGPQETQYF.

At least ten counts were recorded for this clonotype. CDR3 DNA sequence: TGTGCCAGCATTGGGCTGCCTAAGGGGGAGACCCAGTACTTC. Amino acids: CASIGLPKGETQYF. J is TRBJ2-5 and V is TRBV6-6, with TRBD1 as a possible D gene (5 bases). Germline V gene lookup returns CDR1 MNHNY and CDR2 SVGAGI (reference sequence). Trimming shortened V by 7 bases and J by 5 bases, and 17 bases separated the two germline ends. The CDR3 is 14 amino acids.

The rearrangement links TRBV12-3 or TRBV12-4 to TRBJ2-1; 9 bases match TRBD1. Trimming removed 3 bases from V and 2 bases from J; junction bases left unmatched: 5. The CDR3 runs to 16 residues. The chain's CDR3 is CASSFLGQGTYNEQFF. The CDR3 bases are TGTGCCAGCAGTTTCCTGGGACAGGGTACCTACAATGAGCAGTTCTTC.

This clonotype was seen at least ten times. The V gene is TRBV9, the J gene TRBJ2-3; 10 bases line up with TRBD1. V lost 5 bases and J lost 1; bases outside the gene matches: 4. CDR3 length: 15 residues. Germline lookup yields CDR1 SGDLS and CDR2 YYNGEE. The CDR3 coding sequence is TGTGCCAGCAGTGAAGGGACAGGGGGCACAGATACGCAGTATTTT. Protein sequence: CASSEGTGGTDTQYF.

This sequence joins TRBV21-1 and TRBJ2-7; no check of the table's D call, TRBD1, against the DNA was made. TRBV21-1 is a recognized pseudogene. The CDR3 extends over 14 amino acids. This chain's CDR3 is CASVKTDQAYEQYF. In nucleotides, the CDR3 is TGTGCCAGCGTCAAGACAGACCAGGCCTACGAGCAGTACTTC.

For this clonotype: A read error may produce the germline difference seen at one junction end. The chain is built from TRBV3-1 and TRBJ2-5, with 7 nucleotides matching TRBD2. Germline CDR1 LGHDT, CDR2 YNNKEL (reference sequence). The CDR3 extends over 15 amino acids. As DNA, the CDR3 is TGTGCCGGCAGCCCCTCCGGGGACTATACAGAGACCCAGTACTTC. This gives the protein CAGSPSGDYTETQYF.

This clonotype was seen ten or more times. J is TRBJ2-6 and V is TRBV3-1; D remains ambiguous. Germline CDR1 LGHDT, CDR2 YNNKEL (reference sequence). CDR3 length equals 12 residues. V dropped 3 bases and J dropped 4 bases, with 1 base sitting between them. CDR3 DNA: TGTGCCAGCAGCCAGGGGGCCAACGTCCTGACTTTC. Its protein is CASSQGANVLTF. Full variable domain (rest looked up from reference TRBV3-1 and TRBJ2-6): DTAVSQTPKYLVTQMGNDKSIKCEQNLGHDTMYWYKQDSKKFLKIMFSYNNKELIINETVPNRFSPKSPDKAHLNLHINSLELGDSAVYFCASSQGANVLTFGAGSRLTVL.

The rearrangement joins TRBV28 to TRBJ2-1; 8 nucleotides line up with TRBD2. V shed 8 bases, J shed 0 bases, and the junction held 6 bases outside the gene matches. Germline CDR1 reads MDHEN; CDR2 reads SYDVKM. The CDR3 is 15 amino acids. The CDR3 nucleotides are TGTGCCAGCGCCCCGGGGGGGAGCTCCTACAATGAGCAGTTCTTC. This sequence encodes CASAPGGSSYNEQFF. Using reference TRBV28 and TRBJ2-1 for the parts outside the CDR3, the full variable domain is DVKVTQSSRYLVKRTGEKVFLECVQDMDHENMFWYRQDPGLGLRLIYFSYDVKMKEKGDIPEGYSVSREKKERFSLILESASTNQTSMYLCASAPGGSSYNEQFFGPGTRLTVL.

The chain carries TRBV5-6 and TRBJ2-7; the D gene is possibly TRBD1 (5 bases). Germline V CDR1 and CDR2: SGHDT, YYEEEE. The germline V and J ends were trimmed by 5 bases and 5 bases, with 20 bases remaining between them. This CDR3 region has 15 residues. DNA of the CDR3: TGTGCCAGCAGGTATACAGGACGCGCGGCCAACGAGCAGTACTTC. Residues: CASRYTGRAANEQYF.

The genes are TRBV6-2 or TRBV6-3 and TRBJ2-2; 7 bases match TRBD1. J lost 8 bases, V lost 0 bases, and 0 bases had no gene match. The V gene's germline CDR1 is MNHEY and CDR2 SVGEGT. This CDR3 comprises 13 residues. DNA for the CDR3: TGTGCCAGCAGTTACTCGGGACAGGGGGAGCTGTTTTTT. Translated, it gives CASSYSGQGELFF.

In this sample, this clonotype turned up many times. This chain uses TRBV16 with TRBJ1-2, with unresolved D. CDR3 length: 14 residues. CDR1 KGHSY and CDR2 FQNENV come from the germline V gene. The V end was cut by 0 bases, the J end by 4 bases, with 9 bases between. In nucleotides, the CDR3 is TGTGCCAGCAGCCAATCGGCAGACGCCTATGGCTACACCTTC. It codes for CASSQSADAYGYTF.